This T cell receptor (beta chain) was sequenced for a study of memory B cells and T cells in multiple sclerosis. Broader study findings: Normalization was needed because clone-set size differences affected shared clonotype counts.

TCRdb's copy holds only in-frame clones and misses some; the assay was immunoSEQ multiplex PCR. The sample has roughly 30,000 clones; roughly 86% are singletons. As for this clone: Antigen: not known.

The ends lost 5 bases at V and 6 bases at J; junction bases unmatched: 13. CDR1 is LNHDA, CDR2 SQIVND, per germline (reference sequence). CDR3 length: 16 residues. After stimulus-free culture, autoproliferating CFSE-dim and non-proliferating CFSE-high T cells were sequenced separately. Replicate wells were pooled after approximately seven days of stimulus-free culture of fewer than 65 million CFSE-labeled PBMCs. PBMCs were labeled with approximately 0.55 uM CFSE and cultured without exogenous stimuli. What was sequenced was PBMCs from blood kept in culture. The source of this sequence is a human donor with multiple sclerosis. The chain couples TRBV19 to TRBJ2-3; 8 bases are shared with TRBD1. CDR3 amino acids: CASSSHRTGTRDTQYF. CDR3 nucleotide sequence: TGTGCCAGTAGTTCTCATAGGACAGGGACGCGGGATACGCAGTATTTT.